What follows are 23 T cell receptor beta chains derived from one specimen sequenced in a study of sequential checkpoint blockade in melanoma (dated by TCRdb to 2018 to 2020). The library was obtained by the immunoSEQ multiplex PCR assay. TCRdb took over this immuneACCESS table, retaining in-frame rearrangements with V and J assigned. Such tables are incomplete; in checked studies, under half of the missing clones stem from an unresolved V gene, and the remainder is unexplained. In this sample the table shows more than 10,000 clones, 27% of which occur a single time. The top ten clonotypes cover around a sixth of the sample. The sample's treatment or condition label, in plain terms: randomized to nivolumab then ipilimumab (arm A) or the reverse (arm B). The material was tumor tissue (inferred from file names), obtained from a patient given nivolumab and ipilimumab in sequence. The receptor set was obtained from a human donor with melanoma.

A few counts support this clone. The CDR3 nucleotides read TGTGCCAGCTCACCGTCTAGCGGGAGCTACGAGCAGTACTTC. This codes for CASSPSSGSYEQYF. This rearrangement joins TRBV18 to TRBJ2-7; 10 bases fit TRBD2. The CDR3 runs 14 residues. V lost 3 bases, J lost 3 bases, and 2 bases stayed unmatched. Germline-derived CDR1 and CDR2 are KGHSH and LQKENI.

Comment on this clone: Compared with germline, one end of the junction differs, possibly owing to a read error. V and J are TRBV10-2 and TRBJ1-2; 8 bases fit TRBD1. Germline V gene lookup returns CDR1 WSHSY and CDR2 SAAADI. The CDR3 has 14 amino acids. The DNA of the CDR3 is TGCGCCAGCAGTGATGGCAGGGACAGGCCTTTGAAAGTCTTC. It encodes CASSDGRDRPLKVF.

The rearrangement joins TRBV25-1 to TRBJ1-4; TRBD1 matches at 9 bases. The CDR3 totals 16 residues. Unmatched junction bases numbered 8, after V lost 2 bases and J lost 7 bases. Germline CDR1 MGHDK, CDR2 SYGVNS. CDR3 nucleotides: TGTGCCAGCAGTGAACGAAAACAGGGGGCGGTTGAAAAACTGTTTTTT. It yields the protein CASSERKQGAVEKLFF.

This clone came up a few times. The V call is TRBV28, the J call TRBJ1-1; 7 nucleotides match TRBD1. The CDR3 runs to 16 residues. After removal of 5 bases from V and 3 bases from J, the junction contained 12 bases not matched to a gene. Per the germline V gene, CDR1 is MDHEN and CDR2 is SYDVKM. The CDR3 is CASSPQDRPAHTEAFF. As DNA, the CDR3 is TGTGCCAGCAGTCCTCAGGACAGGCCAGCCCACACTGAAGCTTTCTTT.

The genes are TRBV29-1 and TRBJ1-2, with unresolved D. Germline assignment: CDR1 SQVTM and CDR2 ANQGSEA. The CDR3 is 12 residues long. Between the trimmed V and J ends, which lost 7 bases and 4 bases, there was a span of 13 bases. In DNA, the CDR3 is TGCAGCGCTGCGGGAGGGAGCTATGGCTACACCTTC. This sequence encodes CSAAGGSYGYTF.

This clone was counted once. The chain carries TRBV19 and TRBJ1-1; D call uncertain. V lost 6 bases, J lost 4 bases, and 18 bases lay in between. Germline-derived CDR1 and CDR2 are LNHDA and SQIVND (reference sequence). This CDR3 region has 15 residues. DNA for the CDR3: TGTGCCAGTAGAGTATCCGGACCTGGTGGCACTGAAGCTTTCTTT. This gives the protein CASRVSGPGGTEAFF.

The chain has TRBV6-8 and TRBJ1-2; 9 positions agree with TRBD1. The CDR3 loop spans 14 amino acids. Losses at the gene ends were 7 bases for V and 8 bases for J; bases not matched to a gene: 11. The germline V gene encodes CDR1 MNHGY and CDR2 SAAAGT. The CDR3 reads CASIPDRGYGGYTF. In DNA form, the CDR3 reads TGTGCCAGCATTCCGGACAGGGGCTATGGGGGCTACACCTTC.

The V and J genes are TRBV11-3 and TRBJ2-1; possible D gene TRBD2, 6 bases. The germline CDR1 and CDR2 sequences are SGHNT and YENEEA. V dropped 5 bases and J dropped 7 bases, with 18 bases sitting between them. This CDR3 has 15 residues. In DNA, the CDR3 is TGTGCCAGCAGCCCCGAGGGGCTAGCGCTAAATGAGCAGTTCTTC. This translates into CASSPEGLALNEQFF.

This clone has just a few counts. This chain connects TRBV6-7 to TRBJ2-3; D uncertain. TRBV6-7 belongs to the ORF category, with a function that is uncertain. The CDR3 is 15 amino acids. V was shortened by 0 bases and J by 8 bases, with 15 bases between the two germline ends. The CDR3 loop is CASSYSSQSIRTQYF. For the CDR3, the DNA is TGTGCCAGCAGTTACTCGAGCCAGTCAATTCGTACGCAGTATTTT.

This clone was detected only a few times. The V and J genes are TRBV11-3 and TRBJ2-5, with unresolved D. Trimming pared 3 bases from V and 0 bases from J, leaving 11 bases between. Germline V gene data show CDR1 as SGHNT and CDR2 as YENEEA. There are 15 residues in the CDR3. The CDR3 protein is CASSFGEMYQETQYF. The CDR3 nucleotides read TGTGCCAGCAGCTTCGGTGAAATGTACCAAGAGACCCAGTACTTC.

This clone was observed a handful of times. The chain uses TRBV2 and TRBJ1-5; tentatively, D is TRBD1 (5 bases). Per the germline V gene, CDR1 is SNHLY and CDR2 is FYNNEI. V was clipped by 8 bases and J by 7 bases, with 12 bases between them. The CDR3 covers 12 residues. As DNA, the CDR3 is TGTGCCAGCGGTTCCGAGGGGCAGCCCCAGCATTTT. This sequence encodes CASGSEGQPQHF.

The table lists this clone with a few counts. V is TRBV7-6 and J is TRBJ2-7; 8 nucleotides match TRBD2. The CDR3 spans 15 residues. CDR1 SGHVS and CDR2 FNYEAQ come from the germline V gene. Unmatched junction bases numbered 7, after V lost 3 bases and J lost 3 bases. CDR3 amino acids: CASSLVAGLDYEQYF. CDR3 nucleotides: TGTGCCAGCAGCTTGGTAGCGGGGCTGGACTACGAGCAGTACTTC.

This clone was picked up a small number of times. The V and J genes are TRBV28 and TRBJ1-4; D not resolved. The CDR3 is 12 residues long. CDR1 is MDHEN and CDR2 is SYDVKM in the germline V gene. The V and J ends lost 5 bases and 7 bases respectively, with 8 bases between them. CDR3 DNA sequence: TGTGCCAGCAGTGCGTCGGGTGAAAAACTGTTTTTT. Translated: CASSASGEKLFF.

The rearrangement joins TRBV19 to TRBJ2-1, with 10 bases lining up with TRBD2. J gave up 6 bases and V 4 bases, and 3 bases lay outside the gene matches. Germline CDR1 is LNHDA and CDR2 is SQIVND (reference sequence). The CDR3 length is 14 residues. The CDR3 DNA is TGTGCCAGTAGTAGGGTAGCGGGAGGCAATGAGCAGTTCTTC. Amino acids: CASSRVAGGNEQFF.

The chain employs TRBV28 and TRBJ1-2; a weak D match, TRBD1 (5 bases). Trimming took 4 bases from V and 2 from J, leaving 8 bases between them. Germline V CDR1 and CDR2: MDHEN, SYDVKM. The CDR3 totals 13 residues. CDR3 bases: TGTGCCAGCAGTTGGGGGTCCAACTATGGCTACACCTTC. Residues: CASSWGSNYGYTF.

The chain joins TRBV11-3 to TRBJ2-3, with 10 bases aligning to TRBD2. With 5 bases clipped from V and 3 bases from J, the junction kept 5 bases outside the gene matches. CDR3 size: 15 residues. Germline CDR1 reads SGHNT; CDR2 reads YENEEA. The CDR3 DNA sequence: TGTGCCAGCAGCGTTCTAGCGGGAGCTACAGATACGCAGTATTTT. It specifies CASSVLAGATDTQYF.

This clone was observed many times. CDR3 in DNA: TGTGCCAGCAGCGTAGGGGCCCAGCGGGAGTCAGATACGCAGTATTTT. This codes for CASSVGAQRESDTQYF. This sequence joins TRBV9 and TRBJ2-3, with TRBD2 matching over 8 bases. Germline loops: CDR1 SGDLS, CDR2 YYNGEE. This CDR3 contains 16 residues. V gave up 0 bases and J gave up 4 bases; unmatched junction bases: 7.

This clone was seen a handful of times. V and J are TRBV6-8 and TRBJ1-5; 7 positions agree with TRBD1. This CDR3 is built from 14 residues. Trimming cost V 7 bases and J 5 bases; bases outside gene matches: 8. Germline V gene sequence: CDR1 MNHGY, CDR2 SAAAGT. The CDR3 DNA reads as TGTGCCAGCACCTCGACAGGGTTTTATCAGCCCCAGCATTTT. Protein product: CASTSTGFYQPQHF.

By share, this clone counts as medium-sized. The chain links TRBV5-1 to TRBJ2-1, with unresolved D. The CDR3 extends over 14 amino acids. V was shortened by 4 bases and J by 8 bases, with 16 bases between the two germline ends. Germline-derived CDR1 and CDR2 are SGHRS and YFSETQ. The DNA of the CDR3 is TGCGCCAGCAGCCTTATTGACAAGAACCATGAGCAGTTCTTC. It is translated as CASSLIDKNHEQFF.

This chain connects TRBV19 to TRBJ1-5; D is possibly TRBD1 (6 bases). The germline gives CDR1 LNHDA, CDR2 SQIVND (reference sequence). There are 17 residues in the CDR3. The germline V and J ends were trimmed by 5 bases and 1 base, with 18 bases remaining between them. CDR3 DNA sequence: TGTGCCAGTAGTCTCGGGCCAGGAGGGGGAAGCAATCAGCCCCAGCATTTT. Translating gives CASSLGPGGGSNQPQHF.

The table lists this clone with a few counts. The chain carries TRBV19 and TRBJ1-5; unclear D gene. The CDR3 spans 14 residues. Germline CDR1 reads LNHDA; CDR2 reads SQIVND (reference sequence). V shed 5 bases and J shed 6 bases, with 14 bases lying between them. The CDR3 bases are TGTGCCAGTAGTGAAGAGGGAGGGCTTCAGCCCCAGCATTTT. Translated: CASSEEGGLQPQHF.

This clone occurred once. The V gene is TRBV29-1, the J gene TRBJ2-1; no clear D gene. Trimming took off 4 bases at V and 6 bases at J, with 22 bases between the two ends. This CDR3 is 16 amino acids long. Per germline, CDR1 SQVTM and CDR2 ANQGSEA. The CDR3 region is CSVVDDWVPDPNEQFF. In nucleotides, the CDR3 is TGCAGCGTTGTGGACGACTGGGTCCCCGACCCCAATGAGCAGTTCTTC.

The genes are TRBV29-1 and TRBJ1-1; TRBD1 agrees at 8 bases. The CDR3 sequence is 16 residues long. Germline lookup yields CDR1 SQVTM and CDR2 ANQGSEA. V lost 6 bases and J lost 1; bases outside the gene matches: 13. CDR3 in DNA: TGCAGCGTCATTCCATTGAAGCAGGGGGCGAACACTGAAGCTTTCTTT. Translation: CSVIPLKQGANTEAFF.